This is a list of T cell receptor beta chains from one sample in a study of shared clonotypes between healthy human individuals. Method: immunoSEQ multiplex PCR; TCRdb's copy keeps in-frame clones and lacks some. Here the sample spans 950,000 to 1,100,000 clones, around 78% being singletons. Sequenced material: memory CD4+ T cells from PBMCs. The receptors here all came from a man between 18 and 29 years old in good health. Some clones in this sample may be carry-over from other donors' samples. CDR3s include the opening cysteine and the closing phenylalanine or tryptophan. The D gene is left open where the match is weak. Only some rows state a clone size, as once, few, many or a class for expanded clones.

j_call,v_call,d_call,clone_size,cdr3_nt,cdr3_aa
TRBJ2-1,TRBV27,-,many,TGTGCCAGCAGTCCTAACCTCTTGAACTCCTACAATGAGCAGTTCTTC,CASSPNLLNSYNEQFF
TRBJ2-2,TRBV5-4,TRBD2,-,TGTGCCAGCAGGTCCGGGACTAGCGGGAGAGGGACCGGGGAGCTGTTTTTT,CASRSGTSGRGTGELFF
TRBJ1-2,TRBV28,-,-,TGTGCCAGCAGTTTTGACAGATATGGCTACACCTTC,CASSFDRYGYTF
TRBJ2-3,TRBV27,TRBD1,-,TGTGCCAGCAGGACCGGGACAGGGGGGAGAACAGATACGCAGTATTTT,CASRTGTGGRTDTQYF
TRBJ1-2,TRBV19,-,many,TGTGCCAGTAGTATCGCCGGGACCTATGGCTACACCTTC,CASSIAGTYGYTF
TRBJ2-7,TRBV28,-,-,TGTGCCAGCAGAACCGGGACGGTAAGCTCCTACGAGCAGTACTTC,CASRTGTVSSYEQYF
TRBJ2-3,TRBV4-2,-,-,TGTGCCAGCAGCCAATTACGGACTGGAGATACGCAGTATTTT,CASSQLRTGDTQYF
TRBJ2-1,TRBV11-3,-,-,TGTGCCAGCAGCCCCCCGGGGGAGAGGAGAAATGAGCAGTTCTTC,CASSPPGERRNEQFF
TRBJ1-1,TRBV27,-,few,TGTGCCAGCAGTACCCGGACGGGGAACACTGAAGCTTTCTTT,CASSTRTGNTEAFF
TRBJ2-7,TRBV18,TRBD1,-,TGTGCCAGCTCATTTGGACAGGGGGCAATCGAGCAGTACTTC,CASSFGQGAIEQYF
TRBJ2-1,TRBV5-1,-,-,TGCGCCAGCACCCCCGGAACCTACTACAATGAGCAGTTCTTC,CASTPGTYYNEQFF
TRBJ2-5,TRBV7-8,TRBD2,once,TGTGCCAGCAGCTCCAATATAGCGGGAGGGCCGATGGAGACCCAGTACTTC,CASSSNIAGGPMETQYF
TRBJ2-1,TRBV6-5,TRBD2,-,TGTGCCAGCAGTTACTCGGTAGCGGGCCACTACAATGAGCAGTTCTTC,CASSYSVAGHYNEQFF
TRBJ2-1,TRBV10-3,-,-,TGTGCCATCAGCGCGTCTGAATCCTACAATGAGCAGTTCTTC,CAISASESYNEQFF
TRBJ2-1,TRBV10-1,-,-,TGCGCCAGCAGTGAGTCGGATACTAGCCAGGGGTACAATGAGCAGTTCTTC,CASSESDTSQGYNEQFF
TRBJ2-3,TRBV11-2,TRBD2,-,TGTGCCAGCAGGCCCGGCTCGGGAGGGCGCACAGATACGCAGTATTTT,CASRPGSGGRTDTQYF
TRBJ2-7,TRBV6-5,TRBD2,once,TGTGCCAGCAGTTACGGGGGTAGCGGGAAACATTACGAGCAGTACTTC,CASSYGGSGKHYEQYF
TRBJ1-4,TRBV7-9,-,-,TGTGCCAGCAGTCCGGAGTTTAATGAAAAACTGTTTTTT,CASSPEFNEKLFF
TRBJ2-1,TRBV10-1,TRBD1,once,TGCGCCAGCAGGCCCACAGGGGAAGAGCGGAACGATGAGCAGTTCTTC,CASRPTGEERNDEQFF
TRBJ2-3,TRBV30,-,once,TGTGCCTGGGTTTACGGGAGTGGGAAGGCAGATACGCAGTATTTT,CAWVYGSGKADTQYF